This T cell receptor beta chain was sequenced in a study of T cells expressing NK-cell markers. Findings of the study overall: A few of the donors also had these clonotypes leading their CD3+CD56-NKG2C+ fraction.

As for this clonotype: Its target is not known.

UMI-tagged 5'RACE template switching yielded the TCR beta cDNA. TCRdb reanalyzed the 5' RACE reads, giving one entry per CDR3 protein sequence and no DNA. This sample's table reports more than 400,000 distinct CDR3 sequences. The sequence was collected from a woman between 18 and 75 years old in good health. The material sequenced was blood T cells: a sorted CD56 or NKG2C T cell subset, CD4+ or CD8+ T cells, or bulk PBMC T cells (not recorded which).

The CDR3 region is CASSQSRRGATQYF. The V and J genes are TRBV23-1 and TRBJ2-5; as DNA is missing, the TRBD1 call by TCRdb cannot be tested. TRBV23-1 has ORF status, its function being uncertain. The CDR3 length is 14 residues.